The 5 T cell receptor beta chains given below trace back to one sample, sequenced in a study of blood T cell repertoires in COVID-19. Libraries were prepared by immunoSEQ multiplex PCR; TCRdb keeps only in-frame clonotypes and omits some of them. The table has about 33,000 clones, 85% seen once; the top ten hold around 7%. Input material: peripheral blood. The receptors shown here come from a human donor in a cohort sampled during active COVID-19.

This clone was seen a handful of times. The V gene is TRBV18, the J gene TRBJ2-7; a possible D gene is TRBD2 (6 bases). Germline V lookup: CDR1 KGHSH, CDR2 LQKENI. The CDR3 covers 15 residues. The V end was cut by 3 bases, the J end by 5 bases, with 17 bases between. The CDR3, as DNA: TGTGCCAGCTCACCCTCCGGAGGGAGCCTAAACGAGCAGTACTTC. Protein product: CASSPSGGSLNEQYF.

The rearrangement uses TRBV5-1 and TRBJ2-6; 7 positions agree with TRBD1. This CDR3 region has 18 residues. V was clipped by 3 bases and J by 2 bases; unmatched bases: 11. Germline V gene sequence: CDR1 SGHRS, CDR2 YFSETQ. CDR3 sequence reads: CASSYLQGQSTGANVLTF. CDR3 bases: TGCGCCAGCAGCTACTTACAGGGGCAAAGTACTGGGGCCAACGTCCTGACTTTC. Supplemented by reference TRBV5-1 and TRBJ2-6, the full variable domain reads KAGVTQTPRYLIKTRGQQVTLSCSPISGHRSVSWYQQTPGQGLQFLFEYFSETQRNKGNFPGRFSGRQFSNSRSEMNVSTLELGDSALYLCASSYLQGQSTGANVLTFGAGSRLTVL.

The rearrangement links TRBV19 to TRBJ2-7; TRBD2 agrees at 9 bases. From germline, CDR1 is LNHDA and CDR2 SQIVND (reference sequence). V shed 2 bases and J 0 bases; nucleotides not matched to a gene: 2. The CDR3 has 15 amino acids. CDR3 coding DNA: TGTGCCAGTAGTATACGAGCGGGAGGCTCCTACGAGCAGTACTTC. The encoded protein is CASSIRAGGSYEQYF. Variable domain in full (rest from reference TRBV19 and TRBJ2-7): DGGITQSPKYLFRKEGQNVTLSCEQNLNHDAMYWYRQDPGQGLRLIYYSQIVNDFQKGDIAEGYSVSREKKESFPLTVTSAQKNPTAFYLCASSIRAGGSYEQYFGPGTRLTVT.

The chain employs TRBV7-8 and TRBJ1-3; the match to TRBD1 covers 11 bases. The length of the CDR3 is 17 residues. Germline V gene lookup returns CDR1 SGHVS and CDR2 FQNEAQ. Trimming took 2 bases from V and 0 from J; bases not matched to a gene: 3. The CDR3 DNA reads TGTGCCAGCAGCTTATCGGGACAGGGGGTCTCTGGAAACACCATATATTTT. Protein product: CASSLSGQGVSGNTIYF.

The V and J genes are TRBV19 and TRBJ2-1; D gene ambiguous. The CDR3 runs to 15 residues. V dropped 8 bases and J dropped 3 bases, with 17 bases sitting between them. The germline CDR1 and CDR2 sequences are LNHDA and SQIVND (reference sequence). CDR3 nucleotide sequence: TGTGCCAGTCAATCTACAGCTCCCCTCTACAATGAGCAGTTCTTC. It yields the protein CASQSTAPLYNEQFF.